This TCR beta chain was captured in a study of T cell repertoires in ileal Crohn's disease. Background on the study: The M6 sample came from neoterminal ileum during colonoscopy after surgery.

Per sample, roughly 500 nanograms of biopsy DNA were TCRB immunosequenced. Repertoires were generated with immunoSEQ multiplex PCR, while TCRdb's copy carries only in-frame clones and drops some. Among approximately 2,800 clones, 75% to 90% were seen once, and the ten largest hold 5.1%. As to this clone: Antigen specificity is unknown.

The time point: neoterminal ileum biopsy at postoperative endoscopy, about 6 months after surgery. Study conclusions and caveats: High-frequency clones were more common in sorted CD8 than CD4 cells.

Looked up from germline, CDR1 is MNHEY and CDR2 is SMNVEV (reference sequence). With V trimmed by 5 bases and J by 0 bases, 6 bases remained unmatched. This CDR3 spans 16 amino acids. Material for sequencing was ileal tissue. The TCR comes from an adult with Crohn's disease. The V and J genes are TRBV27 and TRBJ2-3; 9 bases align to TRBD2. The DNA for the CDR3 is TGTGCCAGCAGTCGCGGGGGGGCCTCTAGCACAGATACGCAGTATTTT. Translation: CASSRGGASSTDTQYF.